This T cell receptor (beta chain) was sequenced in a study of blood T cell repertoires in COVID-19. Looking at the study overall: Samples of COVID-19 (acute and convalescent) were obtained from the United States, Italy and Spain.

V lost 6 bases, J lost 1 base, and 7 bases lay in between. CDR1 is SQVTM, CDR2 ANQGSEA, per germline. This CDR3 spans 12 amino acids. Original methodology: Counts of nucleated cells, estimated from reference gene primer amplification, were obtained. Clones were read by immunoSEQ multiplex PCR, and TCRdb kept only the in-frame ones, dropping some. The V and J calls and clone size come from that table; D and trimming were worked out from the DNA. The table records about 77,000 clones, roughly 80% of them present only once. The rearrangement links TRBV29-1 to TRBJ2-1; D is possibly TRBD1 (6 bases). The source material was peripheral blood. The TCR originated in a woman aged 65 to 85 with acute or convalescent COVID-19. Written as DNA, the CDR3 is TGCAGCGTACAGGGTTCCTACAATGAGCAGTTCTTC. Encoded protein: CSVQGSYNEQFF.